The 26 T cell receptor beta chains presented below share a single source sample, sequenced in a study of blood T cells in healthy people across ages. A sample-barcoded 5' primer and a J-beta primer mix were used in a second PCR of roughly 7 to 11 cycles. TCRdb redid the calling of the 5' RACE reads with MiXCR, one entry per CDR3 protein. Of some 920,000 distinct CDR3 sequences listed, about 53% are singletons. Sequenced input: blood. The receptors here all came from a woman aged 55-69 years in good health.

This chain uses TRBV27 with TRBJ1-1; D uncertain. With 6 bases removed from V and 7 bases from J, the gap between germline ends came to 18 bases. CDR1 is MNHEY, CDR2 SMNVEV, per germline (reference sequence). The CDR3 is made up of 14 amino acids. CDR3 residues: CASRINLGPFEAFF. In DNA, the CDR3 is TGTGCCAGCAGGATAAACCTCGGGCCGTTTGAAGCTTTCTTT.

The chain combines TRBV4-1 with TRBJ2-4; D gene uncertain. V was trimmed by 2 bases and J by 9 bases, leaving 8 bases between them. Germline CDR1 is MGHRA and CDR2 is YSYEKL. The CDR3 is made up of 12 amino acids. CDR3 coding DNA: TGCGCCAGCAGCCAACATAGCAGCATTCAGTACTTC. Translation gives CASSQHSSIQYF.

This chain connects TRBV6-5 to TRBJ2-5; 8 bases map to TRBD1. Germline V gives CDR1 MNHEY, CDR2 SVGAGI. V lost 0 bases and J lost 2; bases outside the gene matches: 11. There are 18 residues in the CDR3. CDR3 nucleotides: TGTGCCAGCAGTTACTCGATGGGCGACAGGGGCACTCAAGAGACCCAGTACTTC. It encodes CASSYSMGDRGTQETQYF.

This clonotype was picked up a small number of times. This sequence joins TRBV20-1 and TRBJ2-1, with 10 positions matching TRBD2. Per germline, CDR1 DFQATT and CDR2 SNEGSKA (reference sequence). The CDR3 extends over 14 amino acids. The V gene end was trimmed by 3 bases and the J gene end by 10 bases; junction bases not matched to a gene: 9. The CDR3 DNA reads TGCAGTGCTAGGACTAGCGGGCCATCGTGGGAGCAGTTCTTC. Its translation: CSARTSGPSWEQFF.

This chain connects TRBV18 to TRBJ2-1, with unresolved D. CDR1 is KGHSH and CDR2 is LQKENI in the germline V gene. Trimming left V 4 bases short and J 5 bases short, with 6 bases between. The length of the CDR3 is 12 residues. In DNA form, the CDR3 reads TGTGCCAGCTCACGTCCGGACAATGAGCAGTTCTTC. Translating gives CASSRPDNEQFF. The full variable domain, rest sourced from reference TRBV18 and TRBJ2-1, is NAGVMQNPRHLVRRRGQEARLRCSPMKGHSHVYWYRQLPEEGLKFMVYLQKENIIDESGMPKERFSAEFPKEGPSILRIQQVVRGDSAAYFCASSRPDNEQFFGPGTRLTVL.

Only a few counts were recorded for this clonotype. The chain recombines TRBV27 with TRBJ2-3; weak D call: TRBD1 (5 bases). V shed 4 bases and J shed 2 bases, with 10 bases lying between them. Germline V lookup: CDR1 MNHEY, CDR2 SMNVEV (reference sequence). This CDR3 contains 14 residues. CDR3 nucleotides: TGTGCCAGCAGTTGGGGCTATTACACAGATACGCAGTATTTT. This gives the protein CASSWGYYTDTQYF.

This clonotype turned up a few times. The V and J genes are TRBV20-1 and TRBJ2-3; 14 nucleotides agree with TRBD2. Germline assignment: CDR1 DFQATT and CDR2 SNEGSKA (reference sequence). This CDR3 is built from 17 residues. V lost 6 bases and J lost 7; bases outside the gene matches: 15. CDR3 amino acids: CSARRATSGRARNTQYF. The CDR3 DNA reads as TGCAGTGCCCGGCGTGCGACTAGCGGGAGGGCGAGGAATACGCAGTATTTT.

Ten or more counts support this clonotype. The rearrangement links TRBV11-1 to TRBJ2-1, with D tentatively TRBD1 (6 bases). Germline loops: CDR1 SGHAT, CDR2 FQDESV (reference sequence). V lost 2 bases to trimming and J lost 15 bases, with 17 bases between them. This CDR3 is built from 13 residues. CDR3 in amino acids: CASSLFGTSPTFF. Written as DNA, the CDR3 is TGTGCCAGCAGCTTATTTGGGACATCACCAACGTTCTTC. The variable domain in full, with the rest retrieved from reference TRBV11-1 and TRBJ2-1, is EAEVAQSPRYKITEKSQAVAFWCDPISGHATLYWYRQILGQGPELLVQFQDESVVDDSQLPKDRFSAERLKGVDSTLKIQPAELGDSAMYLCASSLFGTSPTFFGPGTRLTVL.

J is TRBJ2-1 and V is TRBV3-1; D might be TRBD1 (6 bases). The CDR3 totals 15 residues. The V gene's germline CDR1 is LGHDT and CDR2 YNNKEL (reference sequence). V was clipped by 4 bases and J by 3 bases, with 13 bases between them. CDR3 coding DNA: TGTGCCAGCAGCCCGACAGGTCGTTACTACAATGAGCAGTTCTTC. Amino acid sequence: CASSPTGRYYNEQFF.

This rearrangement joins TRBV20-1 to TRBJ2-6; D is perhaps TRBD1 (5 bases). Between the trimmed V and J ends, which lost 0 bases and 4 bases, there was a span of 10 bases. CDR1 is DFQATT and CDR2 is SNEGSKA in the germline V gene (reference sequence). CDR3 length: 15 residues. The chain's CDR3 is CSARDVGVGANVLTF. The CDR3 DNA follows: TGCAGTGCTAGAGATGTAGGGGTAGGGGCCAACGTCCTGACTTTC.

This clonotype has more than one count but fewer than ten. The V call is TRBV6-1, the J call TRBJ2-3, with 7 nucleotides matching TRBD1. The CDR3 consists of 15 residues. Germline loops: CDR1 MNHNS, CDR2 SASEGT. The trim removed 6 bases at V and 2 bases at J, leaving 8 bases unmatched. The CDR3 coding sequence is TGTGCCAGCAGCTCCGGGACAGCACACACAGATACGCAGTATTTT. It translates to CASSSGTAHTDTQYF.

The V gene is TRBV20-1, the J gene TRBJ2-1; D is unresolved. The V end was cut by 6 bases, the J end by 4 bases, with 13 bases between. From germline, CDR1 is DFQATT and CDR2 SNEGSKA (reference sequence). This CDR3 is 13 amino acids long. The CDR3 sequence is CSAELAVYNEQFF. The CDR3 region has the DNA TGCAGTGCCGAATTAGCAGTTTACAATGAGCAGTTCTTC.

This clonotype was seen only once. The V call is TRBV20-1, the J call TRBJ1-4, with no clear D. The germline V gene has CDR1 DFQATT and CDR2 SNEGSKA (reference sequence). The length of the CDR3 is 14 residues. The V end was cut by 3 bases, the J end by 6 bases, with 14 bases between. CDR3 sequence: CSARREVRYEKLFF. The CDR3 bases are TGCAGTGCTAGGAGGGAGGTCCGGTATGAAAAACTGTTTTTT.

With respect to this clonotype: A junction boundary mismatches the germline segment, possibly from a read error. This chain's CDR3 is CSVYRGHYNKQFF. The CDR3 nucleotides are TGCAGCGTGTACAGGGGGCACTACAATAAGCAGTTCTTC. The chain links TRBV29-1 to TRBJ2-1; 9 bases match TRBD1. The CDR3 consists of 13 residues. CDR1 is SQVTM, CDR2 ANQGSEA, per germline.

The CDR3 bases are TGTGCCAGCAGTTTTGCGGATTACGAGTGGGAGCAGTACTTC. As protein: CASSFADYEWEQYF. The rearrangement uses TRBV28 and TRBJ2-7; D is unresolved. This CDR3 comprises 14 residues. V gave up 3 bases and J gave up 7 bases, with 16 bases separating them. Germline values: CDR1 MDHEN, CDR2 SYDVKM. The whole variable domain, filled in from reference TRBV28 and TRBJ2-7, reads DVKVTQSSRYLVKRTGEKVFLECVQDMDHENMFWYRQDPGLGLRLIYFSYDVKMKEKGDIPEGYSVSREKKERFSLILESASTNQTSMYLCASSFADYEWEQYFGPGTRLTVT.

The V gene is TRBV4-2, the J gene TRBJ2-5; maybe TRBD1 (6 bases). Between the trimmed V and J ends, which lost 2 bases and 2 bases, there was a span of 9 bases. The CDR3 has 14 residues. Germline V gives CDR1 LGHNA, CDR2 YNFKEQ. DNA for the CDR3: TGTGCCAGCAGCCAAAACGGACAGCAAGAGACCCAGTACTTC. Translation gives CASSQNGQQETQYF.

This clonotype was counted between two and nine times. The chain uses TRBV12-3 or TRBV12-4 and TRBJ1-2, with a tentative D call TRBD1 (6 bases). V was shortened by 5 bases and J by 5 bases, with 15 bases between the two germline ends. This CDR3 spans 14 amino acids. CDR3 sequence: CASSADRPMYGYTF. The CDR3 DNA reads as TGTGCCAGCAGTGCAGACAGGCCAATGTATGGCTACACCTTC.

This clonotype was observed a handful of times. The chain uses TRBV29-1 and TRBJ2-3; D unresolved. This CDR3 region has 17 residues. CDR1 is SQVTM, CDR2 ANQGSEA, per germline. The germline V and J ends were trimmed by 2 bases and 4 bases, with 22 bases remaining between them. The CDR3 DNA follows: TGCAGCGTTGAATCCCAGGAAGGATGGTACGCAGCAGATACGCAGTATTTT. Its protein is CSVESQEGWYAADTQYF.

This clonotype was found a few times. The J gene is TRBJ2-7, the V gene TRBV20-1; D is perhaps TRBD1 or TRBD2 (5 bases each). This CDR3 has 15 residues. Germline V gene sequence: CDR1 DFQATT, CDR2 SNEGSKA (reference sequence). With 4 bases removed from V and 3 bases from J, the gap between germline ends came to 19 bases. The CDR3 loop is CSAILGTLAIYEQYF. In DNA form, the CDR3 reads TGCAGTGCTATATTAGGGACCCTCGCGATCTACGAGCAGTACTTC.

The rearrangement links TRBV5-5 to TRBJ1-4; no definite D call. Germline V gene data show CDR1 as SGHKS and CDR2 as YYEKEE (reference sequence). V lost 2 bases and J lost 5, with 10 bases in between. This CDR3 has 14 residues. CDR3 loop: CASSFGPRNEKLFF. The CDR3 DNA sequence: TGTGCCAGCAGCTTCGGTCCGAGAAATGAAAAACTGTTTTTT.

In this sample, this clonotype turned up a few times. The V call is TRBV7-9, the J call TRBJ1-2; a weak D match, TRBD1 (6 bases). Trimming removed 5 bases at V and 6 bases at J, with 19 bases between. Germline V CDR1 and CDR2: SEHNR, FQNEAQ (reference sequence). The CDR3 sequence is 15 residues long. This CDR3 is CASSRHTSTGHGYTF. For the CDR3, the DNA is TGTGCCAGCAGCCGACATACCTCGACAGGACATGGCTACACCTTC.

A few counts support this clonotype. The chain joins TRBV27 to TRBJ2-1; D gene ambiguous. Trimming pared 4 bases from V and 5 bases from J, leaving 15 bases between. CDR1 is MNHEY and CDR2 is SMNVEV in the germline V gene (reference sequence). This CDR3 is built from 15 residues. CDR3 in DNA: TGTGCCAGCAGTTGGGCTAGTCTACCACACAATGAGCAGTTCTTC. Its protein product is CASSWASLPHNEQFF.

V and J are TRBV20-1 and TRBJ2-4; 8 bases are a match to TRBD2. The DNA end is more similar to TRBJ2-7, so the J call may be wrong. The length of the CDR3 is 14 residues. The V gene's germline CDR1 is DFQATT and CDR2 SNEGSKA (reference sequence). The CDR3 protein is CSAGRASGPYEQYF. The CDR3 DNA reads TGCAGTGCCGGGAGGGCTAGCGGACCGTACGAGCAGTACTTC.

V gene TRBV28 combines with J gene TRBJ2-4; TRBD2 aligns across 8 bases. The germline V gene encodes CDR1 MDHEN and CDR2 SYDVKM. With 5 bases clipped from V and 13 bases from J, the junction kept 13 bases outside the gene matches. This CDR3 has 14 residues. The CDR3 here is CASSGPGLVGEQYF. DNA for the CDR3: TGTGCCAGCAGTGGACCGGGACTAGTGGGGGAGCAGTACTTC.

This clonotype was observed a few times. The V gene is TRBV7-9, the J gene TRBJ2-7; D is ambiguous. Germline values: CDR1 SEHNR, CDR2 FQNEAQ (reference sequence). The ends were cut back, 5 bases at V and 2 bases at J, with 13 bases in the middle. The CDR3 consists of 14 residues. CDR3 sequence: CASSPSELAYEQYF. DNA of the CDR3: TGTGCCAGCAGCCCAAGTGAACTCGCCTACGAGCAGTACTTC.

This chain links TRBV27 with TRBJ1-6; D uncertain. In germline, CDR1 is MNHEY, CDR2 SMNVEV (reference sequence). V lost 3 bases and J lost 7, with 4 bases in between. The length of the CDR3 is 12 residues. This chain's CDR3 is CASSFGNSPLHF. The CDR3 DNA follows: TGTGCCAGCAGTTTCGGGAATTCACCCCTCCACTTT.